This T cell receptor beta chain was sequenced for a study of OX40 agonist ivuxolimab in advanced cancers. Across the whole study: Averaging roughly 60 years in age, with a range of about 23 to 85, the cohort was approximately 87% male. Three patients, one with hepatocellular carcinoma and two with cutaneous melanoma, responded partially.

Study-level points and caveats: More expanded clones were seen, on average, in CD8+ T cells than in CD4+.

Remarks on this clone: Its antigen is unknown.

The CDR3 is 16 residues long. V lost 0 bases to trimming and J lost 3 bases, with 12 bases between them. The V gene's germline CDR1 is SGHNT and CDR2 YENEEA. Exclusion applied to patients with autoimmune disease history or systemic immunosuppression. Sequencing was performed with immunoSEQ multiplex PCR; in TCRdb, only in-frame clones are kept and a portion is missing. The sample includes about 63,000 clones, 89% seen only once; the top ten take around 12%. The material was CD4+ or CD8+ T cells sorted from blood, obtained in a trial of the OX40 agonist ivuxolimab. This TCR was recovered from an adult with an advanced solid tumor such as melanoma, head and neck, liver or kidney cancer. V gene TRBV11-3 combines with J gene TRBJ1-5; a weak D match, TRBD1 (5 bases). The CDR3 is CASSLETDKNNQPQHF. CDR3 coding DNA: TGTGCCAGCAGCTTAGAGACAGATAAAAACAATCAGCCCCAGCATTTT.